This TCR beta chain was recorded in a study of beta chain features in type 1 diabetes listed by TCRdb under 2018. About the investigation overall: Patients and healthy donors did not differ in mean age, gender distribution, total cell number or subset yield. A total of roughly 99,000,000 sorted cells were examined across all samples, and the number of cells per subset was strongly correlated with RNA yield. Whereas all 30 or so donors provided naive and central memory subsets, regulatory and stem cell-like memory subsets were isolated from just 8 patients and roughly 8 healthy donors. The study compared the TCRB repertoires of sorted circulating CD4+ T cell subsets in recently diagnosed type 1 diabetes patients with those in matched healthy donors. Overall study outcomes, separate from this receptor: Naive, central memory and regulatory TCRB repertoires appeared to be more similar among patients than among healthy donors. Because cDNA was sequenced instead of genomic DNA, highly expressing activated cells could be over-represented, though the groups showed no difference in activation or CD3 levels. At VDJ recombination sites, type 1 diabetes patients had fewer insertions and more deleted nucleotides, which implies abnormalities in thymic rearrangement. HLA sub-analyses involved small numbers of individuals, so any influence of HLA type on TCRB rearrangement remained unresolved. In all four CD4+ subsets, TCRB CDR3 length was moderately but significantly shorter in type 1 diabetes patients. Shorter templates might have been favored by PCR, but patient and control samples were amplified and corrected together, so both groups would have been affected equally by any skew.

Each donor gave one peripheral blood draw, roughly 0.11 L on average, collected into heparinised tubes. Using a panel that included CD45RO, CCR7, CD25, CD127, CD95 and CD27, naive, central memory, regulatory and stem cell-like memory CD4+ T cells were sorted on a BD FACSAria II. All sorted populations exceeded 95% purity. PBMCs were isolated right away by Lymphoprep density gradient centrifugation and were stained directly, without culture. So that batch effects would be minimized, each experiment stained and sorted samples in pairs, pairing one healthy donor with one patient. The entire amount of isolated RNA was reverse transcribed using the High Capacity cDNA Reverse Transcription Kit, so the sequenced TCRB transcripts were expressed ones. Deep immunoSEQ sequencing was applied to naive, central memory and regulatory T cell samples, giving an average of roughly 3.5 million total reads per sample. Sorted cells were lysed in RLT buffer, and RNA was extracted using DNase-treated RNeasy Micro or Mini kits according to cell number. Each cell subset was processed on its own to prevent cross-contamination, while patient and healthy donor samples were processed together. TCRB sequences were amplified from cDNA with the immunoSEQ multiplex PCR, producing 87-bp fragments spanning the CDR3 region. Sequencing of the amplicons was done on the Illumina HiSeq platform. The source study handled its data this way. PCR bias was corrected computationally using synthetic template baselines, and reads within Hamming distance 2 were collapsed, with unmergeable singletons discarded. Reads were aligned against IMGT to assign V, D and J genes, CDR3 length and insertions or deletions at six rearrangement sites. Within each subset, clonotype counts were normalized to sorted cell number, and only after that were true diversity and Gini coefficients computed with the tcR R package. Repertoire sharing was quantified using the overlap coefficient calculated on TCRB nucleotide sequences. Here the immuneACCESS table is served through TCRdb, limited to in-frame sequences with V and J called. Missing clones are a known gap in these copies; in checked studies unresolved V genes cover under half, and the rest lacks a known reason. That table supplies the V and J calls and clone size; D and trimming were determined from the DNA. This sample lists some 360,000 clones; around 9.6% were detected once. The top ten constitute around 0.66% of the sample.

A word on this clone: Its antigen is not yet known. There are no base qualities to consult, and no much larger clone falls within one base.

Material: central memory CD4+ T cells from blood. This TCR was recovered from a man aged 25-45 years with type 1 diabetes.

In nucleotide form, the sequence is TGTGCCAGTACAGGGGCGCGGGGTGAGCAGTTCTTC. The encoded protein is CASTGARGEQFF. The sequence joins TRBV19 to TRBJ2-1; the D assignment is uncertain and may be TRBD1 or TRBD2, with 6 bases supporting each. Including the terminal cysteine and phenylalanine, the CDR3 comprises 12 residues. The sequence is cut down to CDR3 DNA, 36 bases in frame from base 1. The junction carries 13 bases between V and J, which are trimmed by 7 bases and 9 bases respectively. CDR1 LNHDA and CDR2 SQIVND were looked up in the germline V gene (reference sequence).